Each of the 4 T cell receptor beta chains below was sequenced from the same sample in a study of beta chain features in type 1 diabetes (dated by TCRdb to the late 2010s). Their antigen targets remain unknown. Findings and caveats that apply to the study as a whole: Type 1 diabetes patients showed a moderate but significant shortening of TCRB CDR3 length in all four CD4+ subsets.

The protocol used for the library was the immunoSEQ multiplex PCR assay. The entire isolated RNA was reverse transcribed using the High Capacity cDNA Reverse Transcription Kit, and thus expressed TCRB transcripts were sequenced. TCRdb took this table from immuneACCESS and kept in-frame rearrangements with V and J called. Such tables lack part of the clones; where checked against another copy, unresolved V genes explain under half of the gap, and the rest is unexplained. The sample table contains almost 350,000 clones; only one count was recorded for around 9.3% of them. The top ten constitute about 1% of the sample. Input material: central memory CD4+ T cells from blood. These receptors originate from a man between 25 and 39 years old with type 1 diabetes.

This rearrangement joins TRBV5-6 to TRBJ2-1; tentative D call: TRBD2 (6 bases). The CDR3 is made up of 13 amino acids. With 4 bases removed from V and 4 bases from J, the gap between germline ends came to 9 bases. Germline CDR1 is SGHDT and CDR2 is YYEEEE. CDR3 coding DNA: TGTGCCAGCAGCCCTGGGACTTACAATGAGCAGTTCTTC. Its translation: CASSPGTYNEQFF.

This clone came up a few times. The gene calls are TRBV5-4 and TRBJ2-1; D is unclear. The CDR3 is 13 residues long. V dropped 0 bases and J dropped 3 bases, with 4 bases sitting between them. Looked up from germline, CDR1 is SGHNT and CDR2 is YYREEE (reference sequence). CDR3 nucleotides: TGTGCCAGCAGCTTGGGGGACTACAATGAGCAGTTCTTC. Its translation is CASSLGDYNEQFF. Variable domain in full (rest from reference TRBV5-4 and TRBJ2-1): ETGVTQSPTHLIKTRGQQVTLRCSSQSGHNTVSWYQQALGQGPQFIFQYYREEENGRGNFPPRFSGLQFPNYSSELNVNALELDDSALYLCASSLGDYNEQFFGPGTRLTVL.

This clone was picked up a small number of times. This chain's CDR3 is CASSFGEANEKLFF. CDR3 DNA sequence: TGTGCCAGCAGCTTTGGGGAGGCTAATGAAAAACTGTTTTTT. The chain combines TRBV7-9 with TRBJ1-4; D is uncertain. This CDR3 comprises 14 residues. Trimming took 3 bases from V and 3 from J, leaving 8 bases between them. Germline CDR1 SEHNR, CDR2 FQNEAQ (reference sequence).

There are a few counts of this clone. The chain uses TRBV2 and TRBJ1-1, with TRBD1 matching over 7 bases. The germline V gene has CDR1 SNHLY and CDR2 FYNNEI. The CDR3 contains 14 residues. The ends lost 8 bases at V and 2 bases at J; junction bases unmatched: 8. CDR3 amino acids: CASARQGTNTEAFF. The CDR3 DNA is TGTGCCAGCGCTAGACAGGGAACCAACACTGAAGCTTTCTTT.